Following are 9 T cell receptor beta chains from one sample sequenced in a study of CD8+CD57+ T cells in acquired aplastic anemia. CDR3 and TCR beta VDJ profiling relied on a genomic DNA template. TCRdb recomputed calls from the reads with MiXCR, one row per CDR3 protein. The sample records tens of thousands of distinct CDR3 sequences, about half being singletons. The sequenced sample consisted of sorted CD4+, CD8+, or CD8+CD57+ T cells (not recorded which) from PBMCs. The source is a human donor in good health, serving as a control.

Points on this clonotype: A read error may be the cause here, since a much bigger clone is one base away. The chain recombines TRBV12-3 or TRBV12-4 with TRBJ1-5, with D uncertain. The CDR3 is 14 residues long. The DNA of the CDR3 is TGTACCAGCAGTTTAAGGCAGGGCAATCAGCCCCAGCATTTT. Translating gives CTSSLRQGNQPQHF.

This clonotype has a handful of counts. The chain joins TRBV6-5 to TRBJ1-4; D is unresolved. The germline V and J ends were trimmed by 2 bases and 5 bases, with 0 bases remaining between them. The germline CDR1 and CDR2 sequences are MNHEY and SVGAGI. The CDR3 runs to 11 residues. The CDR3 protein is CASSYNEKLFF. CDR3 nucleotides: TGTGCCAGCAGTTACAATGAAAAACTGTTTTTT.

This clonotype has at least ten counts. The CDR3 spells CASSRGYEQYF. In DNA, the CDR3 is TGCGCCAGCAGCAGGGGATACGAGCAGTACTTC. V and J are TRBV5-1 and TRBJ2-7; possibly TRBD1 for D (5 bases). The V gene's germline CDR1 is SGHRS and CDR2 YFSETQ. The CDR3 has 11 residues. V lost 4 bases and J lost 4, with 6 bases in between.

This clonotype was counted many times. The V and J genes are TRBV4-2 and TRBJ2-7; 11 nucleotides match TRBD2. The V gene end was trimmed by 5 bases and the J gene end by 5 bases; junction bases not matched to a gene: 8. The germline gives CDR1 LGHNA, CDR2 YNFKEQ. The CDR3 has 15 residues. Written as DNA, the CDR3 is TGTGCCAGCAGCTATCAGCTAGCGGGAGGCGACGAGCAGTACTTC. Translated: CASSYQLAGGDEQYF.

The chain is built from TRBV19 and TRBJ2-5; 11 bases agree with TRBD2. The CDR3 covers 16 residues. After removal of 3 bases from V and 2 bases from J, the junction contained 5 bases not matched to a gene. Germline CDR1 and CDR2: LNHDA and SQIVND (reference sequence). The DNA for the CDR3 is TGTGCCAGTAGTATCGGGACTAGCGGAGGACAAGAGACCCAGTACTTC. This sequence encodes CASSIGTSGGQETQYF.

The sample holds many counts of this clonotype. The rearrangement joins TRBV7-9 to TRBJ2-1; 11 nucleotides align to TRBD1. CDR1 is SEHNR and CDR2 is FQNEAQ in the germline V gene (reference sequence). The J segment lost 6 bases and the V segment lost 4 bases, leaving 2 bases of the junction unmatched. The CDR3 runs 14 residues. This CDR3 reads CASSYGTGGNEQFF. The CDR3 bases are TGTGCCAGCAGCTACGGGACAGGGGGCAATGAGCAGTTCTTC.

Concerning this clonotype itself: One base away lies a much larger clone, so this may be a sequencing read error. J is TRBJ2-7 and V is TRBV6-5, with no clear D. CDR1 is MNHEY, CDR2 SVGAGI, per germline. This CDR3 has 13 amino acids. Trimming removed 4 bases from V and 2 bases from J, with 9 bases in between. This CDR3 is CASSLGATYEQYF. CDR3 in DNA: TGTGCCAGCAGTTTAGGTGCTACCTACGAGCAGTACTTC.

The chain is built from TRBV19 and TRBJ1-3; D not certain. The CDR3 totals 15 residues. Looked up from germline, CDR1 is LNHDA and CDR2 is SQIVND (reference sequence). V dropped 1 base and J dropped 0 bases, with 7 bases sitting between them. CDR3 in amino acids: CASSIGSFSGNTIYF. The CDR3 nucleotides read TGTGCCAGTAGTATAGGATCCTTCTCTGGAAACACCATATATTTT.

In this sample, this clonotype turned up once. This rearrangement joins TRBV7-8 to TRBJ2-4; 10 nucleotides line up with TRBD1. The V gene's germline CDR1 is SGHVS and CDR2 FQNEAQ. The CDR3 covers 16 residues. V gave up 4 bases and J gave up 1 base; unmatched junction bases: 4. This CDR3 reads CASSSWTGGAKNIQYF. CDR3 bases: TGTGCCAGCAGCTCGTGGACAGGGGGGGCCAAAAACATTCAGTACTTC.